This is a list of T cell receptor beta chains from one sample in a study of T-cell reconstitution after alpha-beta-depleted transplantation in children. TCRdb used MiXCR to reprocess the PCR reads, holding one entry per CDR3 protein. The profile covers a few hundred thousand distinct CDR3 sequences, with 20% to 30% appearing a single time and under 5.5% taken by the ten largest. This specimen was PBMCs, mostly from graft donor cells, taken 360 days after TCRalphabeta/CD19-depleted stem cell transplant. These receptors all stem from a female patient aged 2-9 years who had a stem cell transplant for congenital amegakaryocytic thrombocytopenia, so the T cells may come from the graft donor. The CDR3 runs from the conserved cysteine through the conserved F or W. The order of the fields is clone size, J gene, D gene, V gene, CDR3 DNA, CDR3 protein. The D gene is left open where the match is weak. Expanded clones get a size class; other rows say once, few or many, or leave the size out.

NA TRBJ2-7 NA TRBV7-6 TGTGCCAGCAGCTTAGATCCTGACTCCTACGAGCAGTACTTC CASSLDPDSYEQYF
few TRBJ2-3 NA TRBV10-3 TGTGCCATCAGTGTGGAGATAACGAGCACAGATACGCAGTATTTT CAISVEITSTDTQYF
few TRBJ2-5 TRBD2 TRBV20-1 TGCAGTGTGGAACTAGCGCTACAAGAGACCCAGTACTTC CSVELALQETQYF
few TRBJ2-1 NA TRBV11-2 TGTGCCAGCAGCTTAGATTTATGGACCAGTACCTACAATGAGCAGTTCTTC CASSLDLWTSTYNEQFF
few TRBJ2-1 NA TRBV7-2 TGTGCCAGCAGCGCTATCGGGAGTTCATTCTTC CASSAIGSSFF
NA TRBJ2-3 NA TRBV6-2/TRBV6-3 TGTGCCAGCAGTGCAACGTATACGCAGTATTTT CASSATYTQYF
few TRBJ2-3 TRBD2 TRBV6-2/TRBV6-3 TGTGCCAGCAGGTTAGCGGGAAAGGGCACAGATACGCAGTATTTT CASRLAGKGTDTQYF
NA TRBJ2-7 NA TRBV12-3/TRBV12-4 TGTGCCAGCAGCACGACGGTCTCCGGATTGTACGAGCAGTACTTC CASSTTVSGLYEQYF
many TRBJ2-1 NA TRBV12-3/TRBV12-4 TGTGCCAGCAGTTTAAGTAGCGGCTACAATGAGCAGTTCTTC CASSLSSGYNEQFF
NA TRBJ2-5 NA TRBV20-1 TGCAGTGCTTCTCTTGGGTCATTTGGGTGGGAGGAGACCCAGTACTTC CSASLGSFGWEETQYF
NA TRBJ1-5 NA TRBV6-6 TGTGCCAGCACCTTACAGGGTTCCCAGCCCCAGCATTTT CASTLQGSQPQHF
few TRBJ2-1 NA TRBV24-1 TGTGCCACCGGAGGGAAGGGAAGCAATGAGCAGTTCTTC CATGGKGSNEQFF
many TRBJ2-5 TRBD2 TRBV6-6 TGTGCCAGCAGTCCATACTGGACTAGCTCCCAAGAGACCCAGTACTTC CASSPYWTSSQETQYF
many TRBJ2-3 TRBD2 TRBV10-2 TGCGCCAGCGGTAGCGGGAGTTTAGATACGCAGTATTTT CASGSGSLDTQYF
few TRBJ2-1 TRBD1 TRBV7-6 TGTGCCAGCAGCTGGGCGAAGGGACAGGGGGCGAGGAATGAGCAGTTCTTC CASSWAKGQGARNEQFF
NA TRBJ2-1 NA TRBV20-1 TGCAGTGCTAGGCCCCGCCGGGATGAGCAGTTCTTC CSARPRRDEQFF
NA TRBJ2-1 NA TRBV2 TGTGCCAGCAGGGCAGTCTCCTACAATGAGCAGTTCTTC CASRAVSYNEQFF
NA TRBJ1-1 TRBD1 TRBV4-1 TGCGCCAGCAGCCAGGGGACAGGGGCCACTGAAGCTTTCTTT CASSQGTGATEAFF
few TRBJ2-1 NA TRBV15 TGTGCCACCAGCAGTTTTTTGGGGGTTCAGGCGTTCTTC CATSSFLGVQAFF
many TRBJ2-2 NA TRBV7-9 TGTGCCAGCAGCTTCGACAGGAACACCGGGGAGCTGTTTTTT CASSFDRNTGELFF
NA TRBJ2-7 TRBD2 TRBV5-1 TGCGCCAGCAGAGGGGGACTAGCGTACGAGCAGTACTTC CASRGGLAYEQYF
NA TRBJ2-3 NA TRBV7-9 TGTGCCAGCAGCTTAAGTGGGCCCACAGATACGCAGTATTTT CASSLSGPTDTQYF
NA TRBJ2-4 TRBD1 TRBV5-4 TGTGCCAGCAGCTACCGGACAGGGGGCACACCAAACATTCAGTACTTC CASSYRTGGTPNIQYF
NA TRBJ2-1 NA TRBV28 TGTGCCAGCAACAGACAGGCCCGCTCCTACAATGAGCAGTTCTTC CASNRQARSYNEQFF
few TRBJ1-4 NA TRBV12-3/TRBV12-4 TGTGCCAGCAGCGCTGGCCGGGGCTATGAAAAACTGTTTTTT CASSAGRGYEKLFF
few TRBJ2-7 TRBD2 TRBV20-1 TGCAGTGCTAGAGGGCTAGCGGGAGTAAACGAGCAGTACTTC CSARGLAGVNEQYF
many TRBJ2-3 NA TRBV29-1 TGCAGCGTTGGTGGAGCTCTGGGGGTGGTGACAGATACGCAGTATTTT CSVGGALGVVTDTQYF